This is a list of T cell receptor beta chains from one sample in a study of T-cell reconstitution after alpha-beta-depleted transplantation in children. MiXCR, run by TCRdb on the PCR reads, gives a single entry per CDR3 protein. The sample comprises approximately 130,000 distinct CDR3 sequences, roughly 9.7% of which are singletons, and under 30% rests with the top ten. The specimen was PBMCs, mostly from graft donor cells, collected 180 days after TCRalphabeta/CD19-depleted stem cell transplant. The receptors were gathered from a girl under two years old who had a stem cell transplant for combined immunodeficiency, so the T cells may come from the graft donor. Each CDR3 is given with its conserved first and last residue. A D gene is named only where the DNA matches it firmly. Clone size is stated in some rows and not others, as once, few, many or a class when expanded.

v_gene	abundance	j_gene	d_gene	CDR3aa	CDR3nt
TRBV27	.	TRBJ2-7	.	CASSLGLAYEQYF	TGTGCCAGCAGTTTAGGACTTGCCTACGAGCAGTACTTC
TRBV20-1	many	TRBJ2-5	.	CSARDRMWGGETQYF	TGCAGTGCTAGAGATAGGATGTGGGGAGGCGAGACCCAGTACTTC
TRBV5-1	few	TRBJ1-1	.	CASSLGLTPTERNTEAFF	TGCGCCAGCAGCCTCGGACTTACCCCGACGGAGCGGAACACTGAAGCTTTCTTT
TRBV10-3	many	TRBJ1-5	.	CAISEGVDSGNQPQHF	TGTGCCATCAGTGAGGGTGTCGACAGCGGAAATCAGCCCCAGCATTTT
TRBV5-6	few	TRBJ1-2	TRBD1	CASSSPGQDYGYTF	TGTGCCAGCAGCTCTCCGGGACAGGACTATGGCTACACCTTC
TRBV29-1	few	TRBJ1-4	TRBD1	CSVGQGTNEKLFF	TGCAGCGTTGGACAGGGGACTAATGAAAAACTGTTTTTT
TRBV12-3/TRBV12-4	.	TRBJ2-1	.	CASSRPKGVFSEQFF	TGTGCCAGCAGCCGGCCGAAGGGGGTTTTCAGTGAGCAGTTCTTC
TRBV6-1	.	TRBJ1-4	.	CASCPGLGVKLFF	TGTGCCAGCTGCCCGGGACTTGGAGTAAAACTGTTTTTT
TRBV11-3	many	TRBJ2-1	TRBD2	CASSPRASGYNEQFF	TGTGCCAGCAGCCCGAGGGCTAGCGGTTACAATGAGCAGTTCTTC
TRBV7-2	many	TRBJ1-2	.	CASSEQANYGYTF	TGTGCCAGCAGCGAACAGGCTAACTATGGCTACACCTTC
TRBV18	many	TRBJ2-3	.	CASSPSGSDTQYF	TGTGCCAGCTCACCGTCAGGTTCCGATACGCAGTATTTT
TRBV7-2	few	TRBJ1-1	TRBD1	CASSLLDRVDTEAFF	TGTGCCAGCAGCTTATTGGACAGGGTGGACACTGAAGCTTTCTTT
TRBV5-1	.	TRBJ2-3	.	CASSPGARGDTQYF	TGCGCCAGCAGCCCAGGGGCTAGGGGTGATACGCAGTATTTT
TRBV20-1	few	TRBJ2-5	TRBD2	CSARPRRSGRAKETQYF	TGCAGTGCTAGACCCAGAAGGAGCGGGAGGGCCAAAGAGACCCAGTACTTC
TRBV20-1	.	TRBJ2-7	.	CSAIWRAREGEYF	TGCAGTGCTATTTGGCGAGCCAGGGAAGGGGAGTACTTC
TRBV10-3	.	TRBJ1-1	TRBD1	CAISRQGMNTEAFF	TGTGCCATCAGCAGACAGGGGATGAACACTGAAGCTTTCTTT
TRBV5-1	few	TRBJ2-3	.	CASSLGSPDTQYF	TGCGCCAGCAGCTTGGGCAGCCCAGATACGCAGTATTTT
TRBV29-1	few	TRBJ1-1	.	CSVQDWAPEAFF	TGCAGCGTACAGGATTGGGCCCCTGAAGCTTTCTTT
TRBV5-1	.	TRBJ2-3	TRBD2	CASSWPSSGGYTDTQYF	TGCGCCAGCAGCTGGCCGTCTAGCGGCGGGTACACAGATACGCAGTATTTT
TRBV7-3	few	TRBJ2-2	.	CASSPNSGRETGELFF	TGTGCCAGCAGCCCCAATTCGGGACGGGAGACCGGGGAGCTGTTTTTT
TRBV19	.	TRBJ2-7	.	CASSIGRFSYEQYF	TGTGCCAGTAGTATCGGCAGGTTCTCCTACGAGCAGTACTTC
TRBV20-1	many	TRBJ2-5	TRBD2	CSASKAGQETQYF	TGCAGTGCTTCCAAAGCGGGGCAAGAGACCCAGTACTTC
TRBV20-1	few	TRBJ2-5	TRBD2	CSARGTSLQETQYF	TGCAGTGCTAGGGGGACTAGCCTCCAAGAGACCCAGTACTTC
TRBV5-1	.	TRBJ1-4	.	CASSSTATNEKLFF	TGCGCCAGCAGCTCGACAGCAACTAATGAAAAACTGTTTTTT
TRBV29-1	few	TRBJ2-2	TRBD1	CSVEDGQGTGELFF	TGCAGCGTTGAAGACGGACAGGGCACCGGGGAGCTGTTTTTT
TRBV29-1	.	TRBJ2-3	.	CRVAVGNTDTQYF	TGCAGAGTTGCCGTTGGAAACACAGATACGCAGTATTTT
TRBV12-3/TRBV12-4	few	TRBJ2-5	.	CASSFPPQETQYF	TGTGCCAGCAGTTTCCCACCACAAGAGACCCAGTACTTC
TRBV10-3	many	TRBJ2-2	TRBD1	CAIKSRDRPLAGELFF	TGTGCCATCAAATCCCGGGACAGGCCTTTGGCCGGGGAGCTGTTTTTT
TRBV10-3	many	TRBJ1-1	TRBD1	CAIRDRENTEAFF	TGTGCCATCAGGGACAGGGAGAACACTGAAGCTTTCTTT
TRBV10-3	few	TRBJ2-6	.	CAISAGSGANVLTF	TGTGCCATCAGTGCAGGCTCCGGGGCCAACGTCCTGACTTTC
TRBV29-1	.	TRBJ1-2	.	CSVEDPSLAGYTF	TGCAGCGTTGAAGATCCATCGCTCGCGGGGTACACCTTC
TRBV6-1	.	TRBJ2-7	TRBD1	CASRGYGTGSYEQYF	TGTGCCAGCAGGGGTTACGGGACAGGGTCCTACGAGCAGTACTTC
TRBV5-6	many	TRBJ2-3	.	CASSFYRTSTDTQYF	TGTGCCAGCAGCTTCTACAGGACGAGCACAGATACGCAGTATTTT
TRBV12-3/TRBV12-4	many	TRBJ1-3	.	CASSLAGGRAGNTIYF	TGTGCCAGCAGTTTGGCCGGGGGGCGAGCTGGAAACACCATATATTTT
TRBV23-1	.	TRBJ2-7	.	CASSQSRDSSYEQYF	TGCGCCAGCAGTCAATCGAGAGACTCGTCCTACGAGCAGTACTTC
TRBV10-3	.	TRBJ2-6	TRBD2	CAISLAGVGSGANVLTF	TGTGCCATCAGCCTAGCGGGAGTGGGGTCTGGGGCCAACGTCCTGACTTTC
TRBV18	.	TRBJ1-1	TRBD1	CASSEGQRPTNTEAFF	TGTGCCAGCTCAGAGGGACAGCGACCCACGAACACTGAAGCTTTCTTT
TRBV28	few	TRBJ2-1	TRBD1	CASRSETGAYNEQFF	TGTGCCAGCAGGTCCGAGACAGGGGCCTACAATGAGCAGTTCTTC
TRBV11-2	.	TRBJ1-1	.	CASSLSHSNTEAFF	TGTGCCAGCAGCCTCAGTCACAGTAACACTGAAGCTTTCTTT
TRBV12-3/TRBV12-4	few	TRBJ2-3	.	CASSLTLPSTDTQYF	TGTGCCAGCAGTTTAACGTTACCTAGCACAGATACGCAGTATTTT
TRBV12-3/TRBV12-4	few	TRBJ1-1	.	CASSFPTGLGTEAFF	TGTGCCAGCAGTTTCCCCACAGGATTGGGGACTGAAGCTTTCTTT
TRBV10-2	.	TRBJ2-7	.	CASSDYGVLTPPYEQYF	TGCGCCAGCAGTGACTATGGAGTACTAACACCACCCTACGAGCAGTACTTC
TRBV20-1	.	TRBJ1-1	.	CSARGGVSNTEAFF	TGCAGTGCTAGAGGGGGGGTATCGAACACTGAAGCTTTCTTT
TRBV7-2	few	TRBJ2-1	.	CASRSLTDSYNEQFF	TGTGCCAGCAGGAGCCTTACCGACTCCTACAATGAGCAGTTCTTC
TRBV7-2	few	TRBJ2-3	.	CASSLTGRTADTQYF	TGTGCCAGCAGCTTGACGGGGCGAACCGCAGATACGCAGTATTTT
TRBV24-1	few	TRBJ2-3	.	CATSDVGVRGDTQYF	TGTGCCACCAGTGACGTAGGGGTTCGGGGAGATACGCAGTATTTT
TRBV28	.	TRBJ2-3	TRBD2	CASSLLAGDTQYF	TGTGCCAGCAGTTTACTAGCGGGAGATACGCAGTATTTT
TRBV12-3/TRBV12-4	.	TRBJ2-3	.	CASSFVRVSDTQYF	TGTGCCAGCAGTTTTGTACGGGTTTCAGATACGCAGTATTTT
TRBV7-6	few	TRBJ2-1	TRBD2	CASSLSPSGDEQFF	TGTGCCAGCAGCTTAAGCCCTAGCGGGGATGAGCAGTTCTTC
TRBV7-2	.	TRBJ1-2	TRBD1	CASSSGQAGAQNF	TGTGCCAGCAGCTCTGGACAGGCCGGTGCTCAAAACTTC
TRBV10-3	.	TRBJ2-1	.	CATATAEYNEQFF	TGTGCCACCGCTACCGCAGAGTACAATGAGCAGTTCTTC
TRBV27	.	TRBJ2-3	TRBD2	CASSFGGGGWLGTDTQYF	TGTGCCAGCAGTTTTGGCGGGGGGGGGTGGCTCGGCACAGATACGCAGTATTTT
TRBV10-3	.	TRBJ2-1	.	CAISASMSSYNEQFF	TGTGCCATCAGTGCCTCGATGAGCTCCTACAATGAGCAGTTCTTC
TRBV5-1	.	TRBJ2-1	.	CASSLPGLTSDEQFF	TGCGCCAGCAGCTTGCCGGGTCTAACTTCGGATGAGCAGTTCTTC